These 21 T cell receptor beta chains came from one sample sequenced in a study of CD8+ T cells in alopecia areata. RNA, once extracted, was reverse transcribed into cDNA for use as the sequencing template. Only in-frame clones appear in the TCRdb table, and some are missing; sequencing was by immunoSEQ multiplex PCR. The sample lists under 250,000 clones, 57% occurring once. Sequences were derived from CD4+ T cells sorted from blood, sampled at week 0. The receptor set was obtained from a human donor with alopecia areata.

This rearrangement joins TRBV25-1 to TRBJ2-2; D not certain. V gave up 6 bases and J gave up 6 bases, with 14 bases separating them. This CDR3 region has 14 residues. Germline V gene sequence: CDR1 MGHDK, CDR2 SYGVNS. CDR3 DNA: TGTGCCAGCAGGGCGCCCGGTTCCCCCGGGGAGCTGTTTTTT. Translation gives CASRAPGSPGELFF.

The rearrangement joins TRBV7-9 to TRBJ2-5, with no clear D. The CDR3 consists of 14 residues. The V and J ends lost 5 bases and 8 bases respectively, with 18 bases between them. CDR1 and CDR2 from the germline V gene are SEHNR and FQNEAQ (reference sequence). The chain's CDR3 is CASSLDSDSGTQYF. The CDR3 bases are TGTGCCAGCAGCCTAGATTCAGATTCCGGAACCCAGTACTTC.

This clone was found a few times. J is TRBJ2-7 and V is TRBV6-6, with TRBD2 identical over 7 bases. Trimming removed 10 bases from V and 9 bases from J; junction bases left unmatched: 18. Germline V CDR1 and CDR2: MNHNY, SVGAGI (reference sequence). This CDR3 has 14 residues. The CDR3: CATTPADTGGTQYF. CDR3 coding DNA: TGTGCCACCACCCCTGCAGATACGGGAGGTACGCAGTACTTC.

The rearrangement links TRBV29-1 to TRBJ2-1; 8 positions agree with TRBD2. The germline V gene has CDR1 SQVTM and CDR2 ANQGSEA. The CDR3 contains 14 residues. The junction had 4 bases not matched to a gene; V was cut back by 2 bases and J by 4 bases. CDR3 nucleotides: TGCAGCGTTGAAAAACTAGCGGAGTACAATGAGCAGTTCTTC. The encoded protein is CSVEKLAEYNEQFF.

This clone has just a few counts. The rearrangement links TRBV28 to TRBJ1-5; the D is unclear. The V gene's germline CDR1 is MDHEN and CDR2 SYDVKM. There are 15 residues in the CDR3. V lost 6 bases and J 9 bases, leaving 21 bases between the germline ends. CDR3 residues: CASRPPVGSVMPQHF. As DNA, the CDR3 is TGTGCCAGCAGACCACCGGTTGGGTCCGTGATGCCCCAGCATTTT.

Concerning this clone itself: Given a much more abundant clone one base away, this may be a read error. The rearrangement joins TRBV7-3 to TRBJ2-2, with no clear D. CDR1 is SGHTA, CDR2 FQGTGA, per germline. The CDR3 has 11 amino acids. The V end lost 0 bases, the J end lost 7 bases, and 0 bases lay between the germline ends. The CDR3 reads CASSLTGELFF. CDR3 in DNA: TGTGCCAGCAGCTTAACCGGGGAGCTGTTTTTT.

V usage is TRBV23-1 and J usage is TRBJ1-1; D ambiguous. TRBV23-1 is filed as an ORF, its function uncertain. CDR3 length: 13 amino acids. The germline V and J ends were trimmed by 5 bases and 10 bases, with 17 bases remaining between them. The CDR3 sequence: CASSSREGWRAFF. The CDR3, as DNA: TGCGCCAGCAGTTCCAGAGAGGGATGGAGAGCTTTCTTT.

The chain employs TRBV5-1 and TRBJ2-1; D possibly corresponds to TRBD2 (5 bases). Germline V gives CDR1 SGHRS, CDR2 YFSETQ. The CDR3 runs to 14 residues. V was shortened by 1 base and J by 7 bases, with 12 bases between the two germline ends. The CDR3 sequence: CASSLLDSGNEQFF. Here the CDR3 DNA reads TGCGCCAGCAGCTTGCTGGACTCCGGGAATGAGCAGTTCTTC.

The chain links TRBV2 to TRBJ2-5; D is undetermined. V lost 7 bases and J 5 bases, leaving 8 bases between the germline ends. CDR1 is SNHLY, CDR2 FYNNEI, per germline. CDR3 length equals 11 residues. The CDR3 DNA is TGTGCCAGCACTAAAAGTGAGACCCAGTACTTC. Residues: CASTKSETQYF.

V gene TRBV30 combines with J gene TRBJ1-1, with D uncertain. Germline CDR1 is GTSNPN and CDR2 is SVGIG (reference sequence). V dropped 2 bases and J dropped 3 bases, with 4 bases sitting between them. The CDR3 has 11 residues. CDR3 bases: TGTGCCTGGAGTAGGGACACTGAAGCTTTCTTT. Its translation is CAWSRDTEAFF.

This chain connects TRBV6-5 to TRBJ2-2; a weak D match, TRBD1 (5 bases). V lost 5 bases to trimming and J lost 7 bases, with 17 bases between them. The CDR3 runs to 15 residues. Germline V gene sequence: CDR1 MNHEY, CDR2 SVGAGI. The chain's CDR3 is CASSQDILLGGELFF. CDR3 sequence (DNA): TGTGCCAGCAGTCAGGACATCCTTCTTGGCGGGGAGCTGTTTTTT.

The chain links TRBV7-2 to TRBJ2-3, with D hard to call. The V end lost 0 bases, the J end lost 6 bases, and 4 bases lay between the germline ends. Germline loops: CDR1 SGHTA, CDR2 FQGNSA. The CDR3 contains 12 residues. CDR3 nucleotide sequence: TGTGCCAGCAGCTTAGCGATCGATACGCAGTATTTT. This codes for CASSLAIDTQYF. Full variable domain (remainder filled in from reference TRBV7-2 and TRBJ2-3): GAGVSQSPSNKVTEKGKDVELRCDPISGHTALYWYRQSLGQGLEFLIYFQGNSAPDKSGLPSDRFSAERTGGSVSTLTIQRTQQEDSAVYLCASSLAIDTQYFGPGTRLTVL.

This sequence joins TRBV19 and TRBJ1-2; 12 positions agree with TRBD1. There are 12 residues in the CDR3. The germline CDR1 and CDR2 sequences are LNHDA and SQIVND (reference sequence). With V trimmed by 10 bases and J by 12 bases, 9 bases remained unmatched. The CDR3: CATSAGQGAHTF. In DNA form, the CDR3 reads TGTGCCACTTCCGCGGGACAGGGGGCGCACACCTTC.

The rearrangement uses TRBV15 and TRBJ1-4; D uncertain. Per germline, CDR1 LNHNV and CDR2 YYDKDF (reference sequence). The ends were cut back, 0 bases at V and 8 bases at J, with 13 bases in the middle. The CDR3 has 15 amino acids. CDR3 in DNA: TGTGCCACCAGCAGAGATAGGAGGTCGGGAGAAAAACTGTTTTTT. Its protein product is CATSRDRRSGEKLFF. Together with reference TRBV15 and TRBJ1-4, the CDR3 gives the full variable domain: DAMVIQNPRYQVTQFGKPVTLSCSQTLNHNVMYWYQQKSSQAPKLLFHYYDKDFNNEADTPDNFQSRRPNTSFCFLDIRSPGLGDTAMYLCATSRDRRSGEKLFFGSGTQLSVL.

The chain links TRBV10-3 to TRBJ2-7; D gene ambiguous. The CDR3 length is 13 residues. V gave up 7 bases and J gave up 1 base, with 11 bases separating them. Germline V gives CDR1 ENHRY, CDR2 SYGVKD. In DNA form, the CDR3 reads TGTGCCATCAAGTCGGCGGCGTCCTACGAGCAGTACTTC. It codes for CAIKSAASYEQYF.

The chain combines TRBV6-5 with TRBJ1-1; D not certain. Trimming removed 2 bases at V and 3 bases at J, with 4 bases between. There are 12 residues in the CDR3. CDR1 MNHEY and CDR2 SVGAGI come from the germline V gene. Here the CDR3 reads CASSYGDTEAFF. The CDR3 nucleotides are TGTGCCAGCAGTTACGGGGACACTGAAGCTTTCTTT.

The table lists this clone with a few counts. The CDR3 region has the DNA TGTGCCTGGAGCAGGGGCGGCTACGAAAAACTGTTTTTT. This encodes CAWSRGGYEKLFF. V gene TRBV30 combines with J gene TRBJ1-4, with D perhaps TRBD1 (6 bases). The CDR3 sequence is 13 residues long. Germline V gives CDR1 GTSNPN, CDR2 SVGIG (reference sequence). Deletions cut 3 bases from V and 8 bases from J, with 13 bases between.

This clone turned up a few times. This chain joins TRBV27 and TRBJ2-3; the D gene is possibly TRBD2 (5 bases). CDR3 length: 14 amino acids. Germline V gives CDR1 MNHEY, CDR2 SMNVEV (reference sequence). With 2 bases removed from V and 8 bases from J, the gap between germline ends came to 14 bases. CDR3 loop: CASSLPRPRATQYF. CDR3 sequence (DNA): TGTGCCAGCAGTTTACCCCGCCCGAGGGCTACGCAGTATTTT.

V is TRBV5-1 and J is TRBJ2-3, with D perhaps TRBD1 or TRBD2 (5 bases each). CDR3 length: 15 amino acids. Looked up from germline, CDR1 is SGHRS and CDR2 is YFSETQ. V dropped 0 bases and J dropped 1 base, with 9 bases sitting between them. The DNA for the CDR3 is TGCGCCAGCAGCTTGGCCGGGACGGGCACAGATACGCAGTATTTT. Protein: CASSLAGTGTDTQYF.

V gene TRBV15 combines with J gene TRBJ2-7; D not certain. V gave up 1 base and J gave up 5 bases, with 3 bases separating them. CDR1 and CDR2 from the germline V gene are LNHNV and YYDKDF (reference sequence). The CDR3 runs to 11 residues. CDR3: CATSRVDEQYF. CDR3 sequence (DNA): TGTGCCACCAGCAGAGTAGACGAGCAGTACTTC.

The chain recombines TRBV15 with TRBJ2-5; TRBD1 or TRBD2 may be the D gene (5 bases each). This CDR3 contains 14 residues. The germline V gene has CDR1 LNHNV and CDR2 YYDKDF (reference sequence). V was cut by 5 bases and J by 1 base, with 11 bases left in between. The DNA of the CDR3 is TGTGCCACCAGCGAGGGACGGCTCCAAGAGACCCAGTACTTC. It codes for CATSEGRLQETQYF.